The sample holds many counts of the clone carrying this T cell receptor beta chain. Original analysis: Estimates of nucleated cell counts were drawn from the amplification of reference gene primers. Assay used: immunoSEQ multiplex PCR; TCRdb lists only in-frame clones, some missing. V and J calls and clone size are given by that table; D and trimming were obtained from the DNA. The data hold some 150,000 clones, with approximately 85% observed a single time. This record belongs to a study of blood T cell repertoires in COVID-19. Turning to the study itself: From the United States, Italy and Spain came samples of acute and convalescent COVID-19. The analysed material was cDNA or gDNA that came from T cells, B-cell-depleted T cells, or PBMCs.

V was cut by 0 bases and J by 0 bases, with 9 bases left in between. The germline gives CDR1 LGHDT, CDR2 YNNKEL (reference sequence). The CDR3 totals 15 residues. The sequence was obtained from a man in his sixties who had recovered from COVID-19. The V call is TRBV3-1 (or the pseudogene TRBV3-2), the J call TRBJ2-7; D call uncertain. Sequencing was done on a sample of peripheral blood. As DNA, the CDR3 is TGTGCCAGCAGCCAAGAGCCCTACCCCTCCTACGAGCAGTACTTC. Translating gives CASSQEPYPSYEQYF.